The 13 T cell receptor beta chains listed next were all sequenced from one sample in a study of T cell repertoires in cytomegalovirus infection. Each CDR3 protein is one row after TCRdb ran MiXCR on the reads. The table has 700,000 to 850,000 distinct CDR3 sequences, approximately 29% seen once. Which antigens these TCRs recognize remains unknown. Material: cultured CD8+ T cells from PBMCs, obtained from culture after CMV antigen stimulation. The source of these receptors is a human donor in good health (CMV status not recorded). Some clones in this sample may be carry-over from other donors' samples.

The CDR3 DNA is TGTGCCAGCAGCCAATCTATATCCTCCTACAATGAGCAGTTCTTC. It encodes CASSQSISSYNEQFF. V and J are TRBV14 and TRBJ2-1, with D unresolved. The CDR3 contains 15 residues. V lost 2 bases to trimming and J lost 0 bases, with 8 bases between them. Germline V lookup: CDR1 SGHDN, CDR2 FVKESK.

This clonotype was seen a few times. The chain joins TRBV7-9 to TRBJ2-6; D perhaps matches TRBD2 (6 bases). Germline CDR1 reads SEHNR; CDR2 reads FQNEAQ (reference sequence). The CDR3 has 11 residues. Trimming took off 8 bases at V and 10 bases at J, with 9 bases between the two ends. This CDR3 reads CASPSGNVLTF. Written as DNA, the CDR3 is TGTGCCAGCCCCAGCGGGAACGTCCTGACTTTC.

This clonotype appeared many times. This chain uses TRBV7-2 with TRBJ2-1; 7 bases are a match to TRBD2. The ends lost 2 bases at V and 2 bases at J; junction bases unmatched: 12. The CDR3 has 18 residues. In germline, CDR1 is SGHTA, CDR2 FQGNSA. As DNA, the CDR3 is TGTGCCAGCAGCTTATCTCTTCGGGGCGGGGGACCCTACAATGAGCAGTTCTTC. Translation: CASSLSLRGGGPYNEQFF.

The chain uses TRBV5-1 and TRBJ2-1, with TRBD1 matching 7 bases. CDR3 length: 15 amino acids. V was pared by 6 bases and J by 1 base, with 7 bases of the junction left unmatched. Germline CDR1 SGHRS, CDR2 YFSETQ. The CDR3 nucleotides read TGCGCCAGCACGGCCGGGACAGCATCCTACAATGAGCAGTTCTTC. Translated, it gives CASTAGTASYNEQFF.

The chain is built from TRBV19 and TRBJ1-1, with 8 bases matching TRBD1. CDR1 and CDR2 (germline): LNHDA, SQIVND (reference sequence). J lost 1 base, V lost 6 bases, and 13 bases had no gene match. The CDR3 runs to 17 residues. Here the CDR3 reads CASSLIFRTGRNTEAFF. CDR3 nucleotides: TGTGCCAGTAGCCTGATCTTTCGGACAGGGAGGAACACTGAAGCTTTCTTT.

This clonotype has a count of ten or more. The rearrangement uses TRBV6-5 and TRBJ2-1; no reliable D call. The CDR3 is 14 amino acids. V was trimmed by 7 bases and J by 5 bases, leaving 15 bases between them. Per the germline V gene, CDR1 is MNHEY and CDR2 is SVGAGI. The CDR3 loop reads CASTLQGTNNEQFF. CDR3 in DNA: TGTGCCAGCACCCTCCAAGGCACCAACAATGAGCAGTTCTTC.

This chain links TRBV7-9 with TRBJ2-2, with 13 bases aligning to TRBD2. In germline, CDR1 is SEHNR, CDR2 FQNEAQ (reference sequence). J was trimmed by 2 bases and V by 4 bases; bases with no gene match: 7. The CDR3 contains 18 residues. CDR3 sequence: CASSWRTSGGGNTGELFF. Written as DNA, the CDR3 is TGTGCCAGCAGCTGGAGGACTAGCGGGGGCGGTAACACCGGGGAGCTGTTTTTT.

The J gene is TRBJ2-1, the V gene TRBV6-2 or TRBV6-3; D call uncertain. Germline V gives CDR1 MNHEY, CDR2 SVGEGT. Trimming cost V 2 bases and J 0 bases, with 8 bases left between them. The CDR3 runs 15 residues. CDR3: CASSYGQPSYNEQFF. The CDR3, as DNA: TGTGCCAGCAGTTACGGGCAGCCCTCCTACAATGAGCAGTTCTTC.

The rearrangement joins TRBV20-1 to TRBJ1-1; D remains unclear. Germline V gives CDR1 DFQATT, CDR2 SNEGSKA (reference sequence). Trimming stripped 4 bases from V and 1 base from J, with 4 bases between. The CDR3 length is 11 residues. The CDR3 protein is CSAIENTEAFF. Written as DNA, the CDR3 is TGCAGTGCTATAGAGAACACTGAAGCTTTCTTT.

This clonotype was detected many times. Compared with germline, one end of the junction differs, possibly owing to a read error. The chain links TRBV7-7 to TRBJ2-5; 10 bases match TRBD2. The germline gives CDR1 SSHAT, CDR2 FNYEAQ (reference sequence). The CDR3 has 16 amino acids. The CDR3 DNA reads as TGTGCTAGCAGCTTTCGGACTAGCGGACTCCAAGAGACCCAGTACTTC. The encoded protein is CASSFRTSGLQETQYF.

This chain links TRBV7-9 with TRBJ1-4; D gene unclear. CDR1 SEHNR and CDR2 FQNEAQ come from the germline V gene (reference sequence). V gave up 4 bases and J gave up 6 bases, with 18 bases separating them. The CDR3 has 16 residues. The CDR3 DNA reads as TGTGCCAGCAGCTCGACAAATCTCGGTGGGGATGAAAAACTGTTTTTT. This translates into CASSSTNLGGDEKLFF.

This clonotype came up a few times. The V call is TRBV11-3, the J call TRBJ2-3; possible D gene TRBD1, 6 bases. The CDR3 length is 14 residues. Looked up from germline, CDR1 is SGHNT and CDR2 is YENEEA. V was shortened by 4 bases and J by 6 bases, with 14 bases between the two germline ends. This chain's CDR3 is CASSYRGGDDTQYF. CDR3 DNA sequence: TGTGCCAGCAGCTACCGAGGGGGAGACGATACGCAGTATTTT.

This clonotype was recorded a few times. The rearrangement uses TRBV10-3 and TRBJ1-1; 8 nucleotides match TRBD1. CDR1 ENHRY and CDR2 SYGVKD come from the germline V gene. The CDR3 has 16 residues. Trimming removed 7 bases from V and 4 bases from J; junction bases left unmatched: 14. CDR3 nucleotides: TGTGCCATCAAACAGACAGGGGAGAGGGGAGGCACTGAAGCTTTCTTT. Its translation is CAIKQTGERGGTEAFF.